This T cell receptor beta chain was captured by sequencing in a study of T cell responses to AZD1222 COVID-19 vaccine. Findings of the study overall: The span of vaccine-associated CD4 TCRs extended across spike, with dominance at 160-218 and 743-854. There were mostly white British donors and more females than males, and clonal diversity was possibly underestimated. Only a handful of AZD1222 recipients were seropositive at baseline.

Generated by immunoSEQ multiplex PCR, the TCRdb table keeps only in-frame clones and is missing some. Among 170,000 or so clones listed, just over 85% were seen once. V trimming: 2 bases; J trimming: 5 bases; junction bases outside the gene matches: 6. The germline CDR1 and CDR2 sequences are SGHAT and FQNNGV. The CDR3 runs to 15 residues. Points on this clone: Its specificity is unknown.

This rearrangement joins TRBV11-2 to TRBJ2-1; 7 nucleotides match TRBD1. This clonotype was sampled from an adult who received the AZD1222 COVID-19 vaccine. Sequenced material: peripheral blood, taken 28 days after the second AZD1222 dose. The CDR3 reads CASSLRGLPDNEQFF. Here the CDR3 DNA reads TGTGCCAGCAGCTTAAGGGGGCTACCCGACAATGAGCAGTTCTTC.